This T cell receptor beta chain was sequenced in a study of response to subunit inactivated influenza vaccine. This clonotype was picked up many times. Antigen: not known. Study conclusions and caveats: Each seasonal influenza vaccination, the authors suggested, recruits few new T cells.

MiXCR was run by TCRdb on the RT-PCR reads, yielding one entry per CDR3 protein. The sample consists of 550,000 to 650,000 distinct CDR3 sequences, around 11% of them appearing once. Unmatched junction bases numbered 3, after V lost 3 bases and J lost 0 bases. Germline V CDR1 and CDR2: SGHRS, YFSETQ. The CDR3 covers 16 residues. This chain connects TRBV5-1 to TRBJ2-6; 7 bases are shared with TRBD1. Here the sequenced sample was PBMCs from blood, taken on the day of vaccination. The receptor comes from a man aged 50-60 years who received an inactivated influenza vaccine. The chain's CDR3 is CASSYGTASGANVLTF. DNA of the CDR3: TGCGCCAGCAGCTATGGGACAGCCTCTGGGGCCAACGTCCTGACTTTC.